A single T cell receptor beta chain is shown here with its context. The source of the sample is a study of blood T cell repertoires in COVID-19. Study overall: The origin of the acute and convalescent COVID-19 samples was the United States, Italy and Spain. T cells, B-cell-depleted T cells, or PBMCs supplied cDNA or gDNA.

J lost 4 bases, V lost 0 bases, and 12 bases had no gene match. Germline CDR1 LGHDT, CDR2 YNNKEL (reference sequence). This CDR3 contains 17 residues. In the study's own analysis: Reference gene primer amplification gave estimated nucleated cell counts. Profiled with immunoSEQ multiplex PCR; TCRdb holds only in-frame clones, not every one. The V and J calls and clone size were taken over from that table, and D and trimming were inferred from the DNA. The repertoire holds about 190,000 clones, approximately 90% seen once, with 4.4% in the top ten. The sequence was obtained from a human donor in a cohort sampled during active COVID-19. This chain links TRBV3-1 (or the pseudogene TRBV3-2) with TRBJ2-7; 7 nucleotides agree with TRBD1. The material sequenced was peripheral blood. CDR3 amino acids: CASSQEGQVRPSYEQYF. CDR3 DNA: TGTGCCAGCAGCCAAGAAGGACAGGTTCGACCGTCGTACGAGCAGTACTTC.